This TCR beta chain comes out of a study of T cells in localized non-small cell lung cancer. Broader study findings: Sequence data derive from only one tumor region, so heterogeneity remains possible. Turning up in adjacent lung were a median approximately 60 of the top 100 tumor clones.

In regard to this clone: Its antigen is unidentified.

Profiled with immunoSEQ multiplex PCR; TCRdb holds only in-frame clones, not every one. Of more than 15,000 clones in the sample, roughly 84% were seen once. Germline CDR1 is SGHNT and CDR2 is YYREEE (reference sequence). The CDR3 runs 13 residues. V was shortened by 0 bases and J by 1 base, with 4 bases between the two germline ends. The sequences come from peripheral blood, collected before any cancer treatment. The clonotype originates from a male donor aged 60 or older with stage I lung adenocarcinoma. J is TRBJ1-1 and V is TRBV5-4, with D unresolved. The DNA of the CDR3 is TGTGCCAGCAGCTTGGACCAGAACACTGAAGCTTTCTTT. This codes for CASSLDQNTEAFF.